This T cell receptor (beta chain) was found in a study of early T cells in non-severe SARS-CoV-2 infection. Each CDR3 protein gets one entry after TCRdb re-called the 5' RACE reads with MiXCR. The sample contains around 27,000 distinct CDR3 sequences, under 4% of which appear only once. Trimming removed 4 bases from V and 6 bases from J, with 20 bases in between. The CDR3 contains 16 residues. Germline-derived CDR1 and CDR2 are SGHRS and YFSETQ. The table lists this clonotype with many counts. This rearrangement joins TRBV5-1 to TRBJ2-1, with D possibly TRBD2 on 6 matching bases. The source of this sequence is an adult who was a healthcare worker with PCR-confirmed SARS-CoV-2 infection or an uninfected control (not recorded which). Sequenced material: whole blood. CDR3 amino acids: CASSPAGSLSGNEQFF. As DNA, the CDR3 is TGCGCCAGCAGCCCGGCGGGGTCCCTCAGCGGCAATGAGCAGTTCTTC.